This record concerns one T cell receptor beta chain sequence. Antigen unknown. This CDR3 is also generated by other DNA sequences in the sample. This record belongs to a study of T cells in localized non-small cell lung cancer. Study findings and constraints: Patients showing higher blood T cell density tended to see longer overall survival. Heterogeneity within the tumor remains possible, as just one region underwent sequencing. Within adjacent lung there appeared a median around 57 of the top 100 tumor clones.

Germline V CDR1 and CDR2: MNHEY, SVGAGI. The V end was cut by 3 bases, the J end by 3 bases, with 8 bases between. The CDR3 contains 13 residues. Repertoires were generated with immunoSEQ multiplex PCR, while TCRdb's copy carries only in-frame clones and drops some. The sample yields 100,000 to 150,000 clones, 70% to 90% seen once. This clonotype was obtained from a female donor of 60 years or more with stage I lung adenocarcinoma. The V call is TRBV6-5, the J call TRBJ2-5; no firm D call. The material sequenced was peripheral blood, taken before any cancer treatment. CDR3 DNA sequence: TGTGCCAGCAGTTATTCAGGAAAAGAGACCCAGTACTTC. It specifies CASSYSGKETQYF.